This record covers a single T cell receptor (beta chain). This entry is derived from a study of beta chain features in type 1 diabetes. Reverse transcribing all isolated RNA meant expressed TCRB transcripts were sequenced. Profiling relied on immunoSEQ multiplex PCR, and the TCRdb table lists in-frame clones only, not all of them. The sample includes 350,000 or so clones, 15% to 20% seen only once; the top ten take 0.044%. Source material: naive CD4+ T cells from blood. The receptor was derived from a woman aged 18 to 35 in good health.

The CDR3 DNA sequence: TGCGCCAGCAGCCAAGATCTTGGAGCCCGGGAGATGAACTACGAGCAGTACTTC. The encoded protein is CASSQDLGAREMNYEQYF. V and J are TRBV4-1 and TRBJ2-7, with a possible D match to TRBD2 (6 bases). The CDR3 contains 18 residues. In germline, CDR1 is MGHRA, CDR2 YSYEKL. Trimming removed 0 bases from V and 3 bases from J, with 21 bases in between.